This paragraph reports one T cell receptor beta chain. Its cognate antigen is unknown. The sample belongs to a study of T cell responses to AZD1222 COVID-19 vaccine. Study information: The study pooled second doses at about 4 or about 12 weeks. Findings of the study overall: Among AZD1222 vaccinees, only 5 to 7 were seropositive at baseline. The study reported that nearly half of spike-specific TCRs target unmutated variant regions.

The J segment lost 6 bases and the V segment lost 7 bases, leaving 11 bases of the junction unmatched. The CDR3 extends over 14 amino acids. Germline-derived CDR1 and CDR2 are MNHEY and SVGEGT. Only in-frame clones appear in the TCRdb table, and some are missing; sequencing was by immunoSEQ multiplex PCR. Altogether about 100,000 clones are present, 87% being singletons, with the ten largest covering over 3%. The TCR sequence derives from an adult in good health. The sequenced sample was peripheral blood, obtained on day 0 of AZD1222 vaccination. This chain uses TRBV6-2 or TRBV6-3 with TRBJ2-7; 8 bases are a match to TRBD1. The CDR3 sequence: CASTPTGGTSEQYF. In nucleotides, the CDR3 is TGTGCCAGCACCCCAACAGGGGGTACGTCCGAGCAGTACTTC.